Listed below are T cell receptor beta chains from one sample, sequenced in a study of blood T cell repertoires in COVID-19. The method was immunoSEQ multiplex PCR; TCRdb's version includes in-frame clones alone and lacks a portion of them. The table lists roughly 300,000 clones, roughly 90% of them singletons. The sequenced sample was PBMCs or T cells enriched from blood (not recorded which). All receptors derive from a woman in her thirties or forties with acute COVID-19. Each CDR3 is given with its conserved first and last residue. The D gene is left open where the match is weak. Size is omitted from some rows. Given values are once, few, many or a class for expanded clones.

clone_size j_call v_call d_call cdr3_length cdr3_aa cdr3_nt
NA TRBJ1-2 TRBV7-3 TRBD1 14 CASGEPGQSSGYTF TGTGCCAGCGGCGAACCGGGACAGTCATCTGGCTACACCTTC
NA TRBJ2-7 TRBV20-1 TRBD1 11 CSARGTGEQYF TGCAGTGCTAGAGGGACAGGTGAGCAGTACTTC
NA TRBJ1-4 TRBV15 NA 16 CATSRGSGRDNEKLFF TGTGCCACCAGCAGGGGGTCCGGTCGGGATAATGAAAAACTGTTTTTT
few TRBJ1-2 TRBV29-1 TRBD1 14 CSVVSEGASYGYTF TGCAGCGTTGTTTCTGAGGGGGCCAGCTATGGCTACACCTTC
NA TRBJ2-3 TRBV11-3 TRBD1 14 CASSHGTGRDTQYF TGTGCCAGCAGCCACGGGACAGGTCGAGATACGCAGTATTTT
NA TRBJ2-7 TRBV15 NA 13 CATSRDPAYEQYF TGTGCCACCAGCAGAGATCCCGCCTACGAGCAGTACTTC
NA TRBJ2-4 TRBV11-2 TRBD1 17 CASRGQGVPEAKNIQYF TGTGCCAGCAGGGGACAGGGGGTTCCAGAGGCCAAAAACATTCAGTACTTC
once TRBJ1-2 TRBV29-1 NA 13 CSVEVGANYGYTF TGCAGCGTTGAAGTAGGAGCTAACTATGGCTACACCTTC
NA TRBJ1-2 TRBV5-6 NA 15 CASSPPRNPNYGYTF TGTGCCAGCAGCCCTCCCAGGAATCCTAACTATGGCTACACCTTC
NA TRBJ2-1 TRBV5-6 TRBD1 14 CASSPTDRANEQFF TGTGCCAGCAGCCCAACCGACAGGGCCAATGAGCAGTTCTTC
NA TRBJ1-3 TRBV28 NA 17 CASSLEQARVSGNTIYF TGTGCCAGCAGTTTAGAGCAAGCTCGGGTCTCTGGAAACACCATATATTTT
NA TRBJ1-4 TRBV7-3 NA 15 CASSPTGATNEKLFF TGTGCCAGCAGCCCTACAGGAGCAACTAATGAAAAACTGTTTTTT
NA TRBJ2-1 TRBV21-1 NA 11 CASNWGDEQFF TGTGCCAGCAATTGGGGGGATGAGCAGTTCTTC
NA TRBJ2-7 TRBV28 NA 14 CASSLSDTQTVGYF TGTGCCAGCAGTTTAAGCGATACCCAGACAGTGGGGTACTTC
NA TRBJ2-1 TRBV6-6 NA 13 CASSYSTGYEQFF TGTGCCAGCAGTTACTCGACGGGGTATGAGCAGTTCTTC
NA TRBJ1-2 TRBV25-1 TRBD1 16 CASSETGPHIGYGYTF TGTGCCAGCAGTGAGACAGGGCCTCACATTGGGTATGGCTACACCTTC
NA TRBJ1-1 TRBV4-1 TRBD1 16 CASSQRPGQGGTEAFF TGCGCCAGCAGCCAGCGCCCGGGACAGGGGGGGACTGAAGCTTTCTTT
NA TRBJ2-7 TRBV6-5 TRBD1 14 CASESMTGSYEQYF TGTGCCAGCGAGTCCATGACAGGGTCCTACGAGCAGTACTTC
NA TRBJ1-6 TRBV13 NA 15 CASSPRTEYNSPLHF TGTGCCAGCAGCCCGCGGACAGAGTATAATTCACCCCTCCACTTT
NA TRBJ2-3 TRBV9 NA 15 CASSSRTSSTDTQYF TGTGCCAGCAGCTCCCGTACGAGTAGCACAGATACGCAGTATTTT
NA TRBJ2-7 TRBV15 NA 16 CATSIQLGGAKGEQYF TGTGCCACCAGCATCCAACTGGGGGGAGCCAAAGGAGAGCAGTACTTC
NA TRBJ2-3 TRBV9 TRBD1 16 CASSVGQGRSRDTQYF TGTGCCAGCAGCGTAGGACAGGGGAGGAGTAGAGATACGCAGTATTTT
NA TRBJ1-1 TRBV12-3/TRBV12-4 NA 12 CASRRQPTEAFF TGTGCCAGCAGAAGACAGCCCACTGAAGCTTTCTTT
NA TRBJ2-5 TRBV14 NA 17 CASSQDPAAGLKRTQYF TGTGCCAGCAGCCAAGATCCTGCGGCGGGGTTGAAGCGGACCCAGTACTTC
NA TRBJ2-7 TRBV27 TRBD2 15 CASSLASGGLYEQYF TGTGCCAGCAGTTTGGCTAGCGGGGGTCTCTACGAGCAGTACTTC
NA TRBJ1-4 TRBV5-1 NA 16 CASSLDGLQGYEKLFF TGCGCCAGCAGCTTGGATGGTTTGCAGGGGTATGAAAAACTGTTTTTT
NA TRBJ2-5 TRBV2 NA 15 CASSEAGTPQETQYF TGTGCCAGCAGTGAAGCCGGGACACCACAAGAGACCCAGTACTTC
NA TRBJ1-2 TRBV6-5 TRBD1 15 CASSYTTGVPYGYTF TGTGCCAGCAGTTACACGACAGGGGTTCCCTATGGCTACACCTTC
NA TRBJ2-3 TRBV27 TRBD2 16 CASPLGGGPSTDTQYF TGTGCCAGCCCCCTGGGGGGGGGACCTAGCACAGATACGCAGTATTTT
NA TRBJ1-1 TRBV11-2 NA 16 CASSSNSIRANTEAFF TGTGCCAGCAGCTCCAACTCGATCAGGGCGAACACTGAAGCTTTCTTT
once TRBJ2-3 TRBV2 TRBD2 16 CASSEQLAGVADTQYF TGTGCCAGCAGTGAACAGCTAGCGGGAGTTGCAGATACGCAGTATTTT
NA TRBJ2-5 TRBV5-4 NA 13 CASSLGQGETQYF TGTGCCAGCAGCTTGGGTCAGGGGGAGACCCAGTACTTC
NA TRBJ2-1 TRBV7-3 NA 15 CASSAELSSYNEQFF TGTGCCAGCAGCGCCGAACTGAGCTCCTACAATGAGCAGTTCTTC
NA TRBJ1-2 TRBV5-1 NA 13 CASSLEPRYGYTF TGCGCCAGCAGCTTGGAGCCACGCTATGGCTACACCTTC
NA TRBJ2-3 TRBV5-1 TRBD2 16 CASSLGASGVTDTQYF TGCGCCAGCAGCTTGGGAGCTAGCGGGGTCACAGATACGCAGTATTTT
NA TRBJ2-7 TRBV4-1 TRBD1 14 CASSPRDSIYEQYF TGCGCCAGCAGCCCCCGGGACAGTATATACGAGCAGTACTTC
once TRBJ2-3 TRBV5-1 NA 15 CASSPGGGRTDAQYF TGCGCCAGCAGCCCTGGGGGGGGGCGGACAGATGCGCAGTATTTT
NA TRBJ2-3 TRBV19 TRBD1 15 CASRLEGAGTDTQYF TGTGCCAGTAGGCTAGAGGGGGCAGGCACAGATACGCAGTATTTT
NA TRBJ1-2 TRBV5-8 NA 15 CASSRLLTGLFGYTF TGTGCCAGCAGCCGCCTATTAACAGGGTTATTTGGCTACACCTTC
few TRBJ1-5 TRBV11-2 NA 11 CASPEVQPQHF TGTGCCAGCCCAGAGGTTCAGCCCCAGCATTTT
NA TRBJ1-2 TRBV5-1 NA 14 CASSWGPDLYGYTF TGCGCCAGCAGCTGGGGCCCAGATCTCTATGGCTACACCTTC
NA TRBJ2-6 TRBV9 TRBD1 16 CASSHPQGAGANVLTF TGTGCCAGCAGCCACCCACAGGGGGCCGGGGCCAACGTCCTGACTTTC
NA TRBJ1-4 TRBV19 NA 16 CASSISGGATNEKLFF TGTGCCAGTAGTATTTCGGGGGGCGCAACTAATGAAAAACTGTTTTTT
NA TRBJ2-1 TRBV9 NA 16 CASSPTSLSSYNEQFF TGTGCCAGCAGCCCCACTAGCCTGAGCTCCTACAATGAGCAGTTCTTC
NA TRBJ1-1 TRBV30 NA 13 CAWSALMNTEAFF TGTGCCTGGAGTGCACTAATGAACACTGAAGCTTTCTTT
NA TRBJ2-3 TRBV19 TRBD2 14 CASRGAGNTDTQYF TGTGCCAGTAGGGGAGCGGGAAACACAGATACGCAGTATTTT
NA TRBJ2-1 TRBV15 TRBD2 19 CATSRASGAAGRSYNEQFF TGTGCCACCAGCAGGGCTAGCGGGGCTGCGGGCCGTTCCTACAATGAGCAGTTCTTC
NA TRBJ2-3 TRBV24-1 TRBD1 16 CATSRGTGGSTDTQYF TGTGCCACCAGTAGAGGGACAGGGGGATCCACAGATACGCAGTATTTT
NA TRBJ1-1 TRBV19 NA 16 CASIEGGYSGWTEAFF TGTGCCAGTATAGAGGGGGGGTACTCAGGATGGACTGAAGCTTTCTTT
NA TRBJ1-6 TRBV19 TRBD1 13 CASSPDRGSPLHF TGTGCCAGTAGCCCTGACAGGGGATCACCCCTCCACTTT
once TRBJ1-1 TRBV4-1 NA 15 CASSQGPWGGAEAFF TGCGCCAGCAGCCAAGGACCCTGGGGGGGCGCTGAAGCTTTCTTT
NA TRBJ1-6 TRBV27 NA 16 CASSLAPPGYNSPLHF TGTGCCAGCAGTTTAGCCCCCCCCGGGTATAATTCACCCCTCCACTTT
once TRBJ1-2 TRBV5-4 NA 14 CASSLAQANYGYTF TGTGCCAGCAGCTTGGCACAGGCTAACTATGGCTACACCTTC
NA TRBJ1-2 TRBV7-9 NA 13 CASSEGQSYGYTF TGTGCCAGCAGCGAAGGACAGTCCTATGGCTACACCTTC
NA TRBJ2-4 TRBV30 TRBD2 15 CAWSELAGGYSIQYF TGTGCCTGGAGTGAACTAGCGGGAGGGTACAGCATTCAGTACTTC
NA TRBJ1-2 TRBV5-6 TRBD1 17 CASSWGQGGSRIYGYTF TGTGCCAGCAGCTGGGGACAGGGAGGTTCTAGGATCTATGGCTACACCTTC
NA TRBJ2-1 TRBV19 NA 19 CASSIATASRVIAYNEQFF TGTGCCAGTAGTATAGCCACGGCCTCCAGGGTAATTGCGTACAATGAGCAGTTCTTC
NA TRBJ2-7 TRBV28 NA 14 CASSLERIAYEQYF TGTGCCAGCAGTTTGGAGCGGATAGCCTACGAGCAGTACTTC
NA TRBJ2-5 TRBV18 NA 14 CASSTAAIQETQYF TGTGCCAGCTCAACAGCGGCCATACAAGAGACCCAGTACTTC
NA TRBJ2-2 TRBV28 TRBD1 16 CASSGTGAANTGELFF TGTGCCAGCAGTGGGACAGGGGCCGCGAACACCGGGGAGCTGTTTTTT